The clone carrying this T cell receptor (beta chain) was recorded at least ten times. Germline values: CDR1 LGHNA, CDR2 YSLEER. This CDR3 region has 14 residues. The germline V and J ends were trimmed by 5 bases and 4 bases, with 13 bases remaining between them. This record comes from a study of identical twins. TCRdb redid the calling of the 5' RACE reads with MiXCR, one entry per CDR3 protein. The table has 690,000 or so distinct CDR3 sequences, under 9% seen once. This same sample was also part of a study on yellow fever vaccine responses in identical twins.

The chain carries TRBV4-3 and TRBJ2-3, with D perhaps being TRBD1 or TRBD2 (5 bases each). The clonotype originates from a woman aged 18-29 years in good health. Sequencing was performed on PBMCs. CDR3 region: CASSGDPGADTQYF. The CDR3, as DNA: TGCGCCAGCAGCGGGGACCCCGGGGCAGATACGCAGTATTTT.